The 7 T cell receptor beta chains listed next were all sequenced from one sample in a study of shared clonotypes between healthy human individuals (dated by TCRdb to the early 2020s). Library preparation employed the immunoSEQ multiplex PCR assay. Entries here come from immuneACCESS through TCRdb and include only in-frame sequences with V and J called. Some clones fail to appear in such tables; in the studies checked, an unresolved V gene covers under half of the shortfall, and the cause of the remainder is unknown. Within this sample are about 1.5 million clones, with 95% to 99% of them counted one time only. The biggest ten clones account for about 0.45% of the sample. The source material was naive CD4+ T cells sorted from blood. The sample's cell subset or site label, in plain terms: CD45RA+ positively selected. Receptors were obtained from a man aged 30 to 39 in good health.

This chain connects TRBV29-1 to TRBJ2-1; TRBD2 aligns across 13 bases. Looked up from germline, CDR1 is SQVTM and CDR2 is ANQGSEA. This CDR3 comprises 17 residues. J was trimmed by 4 bases and V by 7 bases; bases with no gene match: 13. The CDR3 here is CSGSGTSGILAYNEQFF. CDR3 coding DNA: TGCAGCGGCTCAGGGACTAGCGGGATTCTGGCGTACAATGAGCAGTTCTTC.

The rearrangement uses TRBV18 and TRBJ1-5; 7 positions match TRBD1. V shed 1 base and J 3 bases; nucleotides not matched to a gene: 3. Per germline, CDR1 KGHSH and CDR2 LQKENI. CDR3 size: 15 residues. CDR3 bases: TGTGCCAGCTCACCACGACAGGGAAACAATCAGCCCCAGCATTTT. This encodes CASSPRQGNNQPQHF.

The chain uses TRBV18 and TRBJ2-7, with 8 bases matching TRBD2. Germline trimming cut 8 bases from V and 5 bases from J; bases unmatched to any gene: 11. The V gene's germline CDR1 is KGHSH and CDR2 LQKENI. The CDR3 covers 14 residues. The CDR3 nucleotides read TGTGCCAGCCAAGCACGGGAGGGGTCCCACGAGCAGTACTTC. Translating it yields CASQAREGSHEQYF.

The chain joins TRBV1 to TRBJ2-5. TRBV1 is noted as a pseudogene. This CDR3 has 14 residues. CDR3 coding DNA: TGCACCAGCAGCCAAGATGAAAGACAAGAGACCCAGTACTTC. It is translated as CTSSQDERQETQYF.

This rearrangement joins TRBV5-1 to TRBJ2-1, with D unresolved. Germline loops: CDR1 SGHRS, CDR2 YFSETQ. The CDR3 consists of 16 residues. Trimming left V 2 bases short and J 8 bases short, with 20 bases between. The CDR3 DNA follows: TGCGCCAGCAGCTTTTTTCCTACCGATACGTTCGATGAGCAGTTCTTC. Its translation: CASSFFPTDTFDEQFF.

The chain employs TRBV6-1 and TRBJ2-7, with 9 bases aligning to TRBD1. The J segment lost 6 bases and the V segment lost 4 bases, leaving 4 bases of the junction unmatched. The germline V gene encodes CDR1 MNHNS and CDR2 SASEGT. CDR3 length: 13 residues. The chain's CDR3 is CASSVRDRAEQYF. Here the CDR3 DNA reads TGTGCCAGCAGTGTAAGGGACAGGGCCGAGCAGTACTTC.

The chain is built from TRBV11-3 and TRBJ1-1; no firm D call. This CDR3 has 14 residues. Germline V gene data show CDR1 as SGHNT and CDR2 as YENEEA. Trimming took off 1 base at V and 1 base at J, with 7 bases between the two ends. CDR3 amino acids: CASSLGMGNTEAFF. CDR3 nucleotide sequence: TGTGCCAGCAGCTTAGGAATGGGGAACACTGAAGCTTTCTTT.